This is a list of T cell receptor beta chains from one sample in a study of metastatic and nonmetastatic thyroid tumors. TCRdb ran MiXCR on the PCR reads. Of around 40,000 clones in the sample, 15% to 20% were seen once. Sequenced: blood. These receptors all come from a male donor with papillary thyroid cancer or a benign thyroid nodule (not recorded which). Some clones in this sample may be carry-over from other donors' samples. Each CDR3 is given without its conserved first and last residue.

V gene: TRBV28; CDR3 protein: ASIPDRSYSNQPQH
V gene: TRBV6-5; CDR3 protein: ASSYTAPGTEAF
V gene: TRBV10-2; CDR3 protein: ASSGGTVEQY
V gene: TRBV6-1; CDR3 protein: ANAGGYGTDTQY
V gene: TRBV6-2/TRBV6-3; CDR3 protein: ASSYAAGRYEQY
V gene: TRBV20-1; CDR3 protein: SARSTTPGDTQY
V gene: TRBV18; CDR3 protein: ASSPRANTEAF
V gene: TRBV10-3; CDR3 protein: AIRLGLPYEQY
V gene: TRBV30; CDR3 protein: AWSRNAGGAEAF
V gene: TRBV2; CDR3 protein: ASRVADTQY
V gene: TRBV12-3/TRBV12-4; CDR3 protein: ASSFAGAGNTIY
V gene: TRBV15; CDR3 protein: ATSRDMGEETQY
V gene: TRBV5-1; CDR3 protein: ASRRGGPTDTQY
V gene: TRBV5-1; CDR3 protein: ASSPGLRADTQY
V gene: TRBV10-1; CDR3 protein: ASSESLRGMQY
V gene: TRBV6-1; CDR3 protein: ASSAGTSGIGDEY
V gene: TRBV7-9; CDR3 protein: ASRTYRGDNYGYT
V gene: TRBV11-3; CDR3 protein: ASSGYRGDTQY
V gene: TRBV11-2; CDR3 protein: ASSFGRAYNEQF